These T cell receptor beta chains were read from a single sample in a study of CD8 T cells in Susac syndrome. In TCRdb, the immunoSEQ multiplex PCR reads were re-called with MiXCR into one record per CDR3 protein. The repertoire holds 190,000 or so distinct CDR3 sequences, 95% seen once, with 0.082% in the top ten. Sample: CD4+ T cells from PBMCs. These receptors were taken from a human donor with multiple sclerosis. Each CDR3 is given with its conserved first and last residue. A D gene is named only where the DNA matches it firmly. Clone size, where shown, is once, few, many, or a class for clones that have expanded.

-	TRBV20-1	-	TRBJ2-4	TGCAGCGCTAAACGGGGGGCGCCGAACATTCAGTACTTC	CSAKRGAPNIQYF
-	TRBV2	TRBD1	TRBJ2-3	TGTGCCAGCGCCGGACAGGGACTCACAGATACGCAGTATTTT	CASAGQGLTDTQYF
-	TRBV29-1	-	TRBJ2-1	TGCAGCGTGGACGTAAGAAGCTCCTACAATGAGCAGTTCTTC	CSVDVRSSYNEQFF
-	TRBV6-5	TRBD1	TRBJ1-1	TGTGCCAGCAGACCACACAGGGGCTACACTGAAGCTTTCTTT	CASRPHRGYTEAFF
-	TRBV5-1	TRBD1	TRBJ2-1	TGCGCCAGCAGCGCCGGTGGACAGGGTTCCTACAATGAGCAGTTCTTC	CASSAGGQGSYNEQFF
-	TRBV3-1	-	TRBJ2-7	TGTGCCAGCAGCCAAGACCACGAGCAGTACTTC	CASSQDHEQYF
-	TRBV15	-	TRBJ1-1	TGTGCCACCAGCAGAGATCGGGGGGACACTGAAGCTTTCTTT	CATSRDRGDTEAFF
-	TRBV24-1	-	TRBJ1-5	TGTGCCACCAGTGATTTCGGGAGCAATCAGCCCCAGCATTTT	CATSDFGSNQPQHF
-	TRBV5-4	-	TRBJ1-4	TGTGCCAGCAGCCCCCCTACAGGAACTGGGAATGAAAAACTGTTTTTT	CASSPPTGTGNEKLFF
-	TRBV5-1	-	TRBJ2-5	TGCGCCAGCAGTTTTGACGGTACGCCTCAAGAGACCCAGTACTTC	CASSFDGTPQETQYF
-	TRBV9	-	TRBJ2-1	TGTGCCAGCAGCCCTGGGCCAAGCTCCTACAATGAGCAGTTCTTC	CASSPGPSSYNEQFF
few	TRBV6-1	-	TRBJ2-3	TGTGCCAGCAGTGACACCTTGGGACCGGAGCAGTATTTT	CASSDTLGPEQYF
-	TRBV11-3	TRBD2	TRBJ2-5	TGTGCCAGCAGCGGCGGGGGAAAAGAGACCCAGTACTTC	CASSGGGKETQYF
-	TRBV13	-	TRBJ1-4	TGTGCCAGCAGCTTAAAGGTATCCCCACTGTTTTTT	CASSLKVSPLFF
-	TRBV19	TRBD1	TRBJ1-5	TGTGCCAGTAGTCGCAGGGACAGGGAGGACCAGCCCCAGCATTTT	CASSRRDREDQPQHF
-	TRBV20-1	-	TRBJ2-3	TGCAGTGCTAGAGGACGGGGGCGAGCAGATACGCAGTATTTT	CSARGRGRADTQYF
-	TRBV25-1	-	TRBJ1-2	TGTGCCAGCAGTGAAAGTAGGACACCGGTAAACTATGGCTACACCTTC	CASSESRTPVNYGYTF
-	TRBV6-6	-	TRBJ2-3	TGTGCCAGCCGGGAGCGCACAGATACGCAGTATTTT	CASRERTDTQYF
-	TRBV6-5	-	TRBJ2-1	TGTGCCAGCAGTTCCAACAATGAGCAGTTCTTC	CASSSNNEQFF
-	TRBV9	-	TRBJ2-5	TGTGCCAGCAGCGTAGATGGCTACCAAGAGACCCAGTACTTC	CASSVDGYQETQYF
-	TRBV28	-	TRBJ1-2	TGTGCCAGCAGTCGCTCCCCAGCCCCCTATGGCTACACCTTC	CASSRSPAPYGYTF
-	TRBV3-1	TRBD1	TRBJ1-4	TGTGCCAGCAGCCAGGGGACAGGGTCAAATGAAAAACTGTTTTTT	CASSQGTGSNEKLFF
-	TRBV28	-	TRBJ1-1	TGTGCCAGCAGTTGGGGGAACACTGAAGCTTTCTTT	CASSWGNTEAFF
once	TRBV10-3	TRBD2	TRBJ2-1	TGTGCCATCTGGGACTACCCTGGGGATGAGCAGTTCTTC	CAIWDYPGDEQFF
-	TRBV6-5	-	TRBJ2-1	TGTGCCAGCAGTACTCCGAGGAGGCCCTACAATGAGCAGTTCTTC	CASSTPRRPYNEQFF
-	TRBV7-3	-	TRBJ2-1	TGTGCCAGCAGCTTGTCCGGGATTGACAATGAGCAGTTCTTC	CASSLSGIDNEQFF
-	TRBV3-1	-	TRBJ1-5	TGTGCCAGCAGCCAAGGCCTCCAGCAGCCCCAGCATTTT	CASSQGLQQPQHF
once	TRBV29-1	TRBD1	TRBJ1-2	TGCAGCGGAACGGACAGGGACTATGGCTACACCTTC	CSGTDRDYGYTF
few	TRBV27	TRBD1	TRBJ1-6	TGTGCCAGCAGTTCCGGGACAGGGAATTCACCCCTCCACTTT	CASSSGTGNSPLHF
-	TRBV25-1	-	TRBJ2-2	TGTGCCAGCAGTGGATATGGGGACGGGGAGCTGTTTTTT	CASSGYGDGELFF
-	TRBV12-3/TRBV12-4	-	TRBJ2-5	TGTGCCAGCAGTTTACCAAAGAGTACCCAGTACTTC	CASSLPKSTQYF
-	TRBV27	-	TRBJ1-1	TGTGCCAGCAGTGTCCTCCCCCCAGGGGTAAACACTGAAGCTTTCTTT	CASSVLPPGVNTEAFF
once	TRBV20-1	-	TRBJ2-1	TGCAGTGCTCTGAGGGACGGTTTCTACAATGAGCAGTTCTTC	CSALRDGFYNEQFF
-	TRBV30	-	TRBJ1-5	TGTGCCTGGAGTGAGGGCAGCCTCAATCAGCCCCAGCATTTT	CAWSEGSLNQPQHF
-	TRBV30	-	TRBJ2-1	TGTGCCTGGACCGGGGGCATTGACAATGAGCAGTTCTTC	CAWTGGIDNEQFF
-	TRBV30	-	TRBJ1-4	TGTGCCTGGGGGGCAGAGCTAAATGAAAAACTGTTTTTT	CAWGAELNEKLFF
once	TRBV7-9	-	TRBJ1-2	TGTGCCAGCAGCTTAGATGGACGGCCTGGCTACACCTTC	CASSLDGRPGYTF
-	TRBV12-3/TRBV12-4	-	TRBJ1-2	TGTGCCAGCACGACACTGGGGTTAGGCTACACCTTC	CASTTLGLGYTF
-	TRBV7-3	-	TRBJ1-1	TGTGCCAGCAGCTTAGGCCCGATCCGTAACACTGAAGCTTTCTTT	CASSLGPIRNTEAFF
-	TRBV11-2	-	TRBJ1-1	TGTGCCAGCAGCTTAGCGCCACAACCTAACACTGAAGCTTTCTTT	CASSLAPQPNTEAFF
-	TRBV24-1	TRBD1	TRBJ1-1	TGTGCCACCAGTGATCGTTACGGACAGGGGATCACTGAAGCTTTCTTT	CATSDRYGQGITEAFF
-	TRBV3-1	TRBD1	TRBJ1-6	TGTGCCAGCAGCCAAAATACAGGGGTTACAGGTTCACCCCTCCACTTT	CASSQNTGVTGSPLHF
-	TRBV20-1	-	TRBJ1-1	TGCAGTGCTAGAGATTCGGGGGGCACTGAAGCTTTCTTT	CSARDSGGTEAFF
-	TRBV6-1	TRBD1	TRBJ2-5	TGTGCCAGCAGGCCGGGACAGGGGCAAGGCGAGACCCAGTACTTC	CASRPGQGQGETQYF
-	TRBV29-1	-	TRBJ1-2	TGCAGCGTTGTAGGGGGGGAAAATAACTATGGCTACACCTTC	CSVVGGENNYGYTF